The present T cell receptor beta chain was sequenced within a study of lymphopenia after photon versus proton radiotherapy. The data were produced by immunoSEQ multiplex PCR, yet TCRdb's version contains in-frame clones alone and is incomplete. The table has under 80,000 clones, around 86% seen once. Looked up from germline, CDR1 is SGHNT and CDR2 is YYREEE (reference sequence). With 0 bases clipped from V and 7 bases from J, the junction kept 7 bases outside the gene matches. CDR3 length: 17 residues. The specimen was peripheral blood, collected from a patient treated with photon-based radiotherapy. This TCR derives from a man between 40 and 49 years old with gastric cancer. The chain links TRBV5-4 to TRBJ2-2; TRBD2 aligns across 12 bases. Here the CDR3 DNA reads TGTGCCAGCAGCTTGGCCCGGACTAGCGGGGCGGACGGGGAGCTGTTTTTT. Encoded protein: CASSLARTSGADGELFF.